This TCR beta chain comes out of a study of cytomegalovirus exposure and HLA in healthy donors. About the research overall: Out of 398 genotyped donors, about 80% belonged to the Caucasian-associated ancestry cluster. Whole-study results and caveats: The investigators catalogued under 200 TCR beta chains as cytomegalovirus-associated. Presence/absence analyses treated sequencing depth as roughly uniform across donors.

Primers for the PCR totalled 60 Vbeta and 13 Jbeta. Profiled with immunoSEQ multiplex PCR; TCRdb holds only in-frame clones, not every one. The top ten clones hold under 6.5% of a sample with some 41,000 clones, more than 45% of them seen once. CDR3 length: 15 amino acids. V lost 5 bases and J lost 3; bases outside the gene matches: 3. CDR1 is MRHNA and CDR2 is SNTAGT in the germline V gene. This clone was seen only a few times. The antigen is not known. Input material: PBMCs. The sequence came from a man aged 60-69 years in good health and CMV-seronegative. The chain has TRBV6-4 and TRBJ2-3, with TRBD2 matching over 12 bases. The CDR3 DNA sequence: TGTGCCAGCAGTCCGACTAGCGGGAGTACAGATACGCAGTATTTT. It specifies CASSPTSGSTDTQYF.